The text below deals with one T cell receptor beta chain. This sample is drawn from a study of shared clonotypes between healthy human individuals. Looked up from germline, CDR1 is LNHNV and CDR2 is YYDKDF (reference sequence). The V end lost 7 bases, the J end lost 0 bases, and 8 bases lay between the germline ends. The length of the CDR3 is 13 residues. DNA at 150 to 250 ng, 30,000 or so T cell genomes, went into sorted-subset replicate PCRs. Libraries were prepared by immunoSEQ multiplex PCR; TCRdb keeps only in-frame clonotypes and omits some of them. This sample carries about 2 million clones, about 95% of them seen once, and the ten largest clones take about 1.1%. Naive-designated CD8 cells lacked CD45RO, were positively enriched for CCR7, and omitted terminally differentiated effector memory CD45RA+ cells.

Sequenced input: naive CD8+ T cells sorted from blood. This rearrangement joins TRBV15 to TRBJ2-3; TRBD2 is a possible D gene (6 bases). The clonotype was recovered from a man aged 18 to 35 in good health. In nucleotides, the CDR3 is TGTGCCACCACAGGGACTAGCACAGATACGCAGTATTTT. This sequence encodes CATTGTSTDTQYF.